These T cell receptor beta chains were read from a single sample in a study of T-cell reconstitution after alpha-beta-depleted transplantation in children. MiXCR was run by TCRdb on the PCR reads, yielding one entry per CDR3 protein. In the table there are roughly 670,000 distinct CDR3 sequences, around 13% of which are singletons. The sequencing here drew on PBMCs, taken before TCRalphabeta/CD19-depleted stem cell transplant. The source is a girl aged 2-10 years with congenital amegakaryocytic thrombocytopenia, due to receive a stem cell transplant. CDR3s include the opening cysteine and the closing phenylalanine or tryptophan. Fields, in order: clone size, CDR3 length, V gene, J gene, D gene, CDR3 DNA, CDR3 protein. The D gene is left open where the match is weak. Size is omitted from some rows. Given values are once, few, many or a class for expanded clones.

>NA|17|TRBV11-2|TRBJ1-6|NA
TGTGCCAGCAGCTTAGAAGGCAGCTATGGATATAATTCACCCCTCCACTTT
CASSLEGSYGYNSPLHF
>many|13|TRBV11-2|TRBJ1-1|NA
TGTGCCAGCAGCTTGGGGGTCGGGCCTGAAGCTTTCTTT
CASSLGVGPEAFF
>many|18|TRBV3-1|TRBJ2-1|TRBD2
TGTGCCAGCAGCCAAGTCCTAGCGGGAGGGGGCTCCTACAATGAGCAGTTCTTC
CASSQVLAGGGSYNEQFF
>few|14|TRBV20-1|TRBJ2-1|TRBD2
TGCAGTGCTACTCCCGGCGGGAGGGACAATGAGCAGTTCTTC
CSATPGGRDNEQFF
>few|17|TRBV19|TRBJ2-1|TRBD2
TGTGCCAGTAGTTGGAGACTTAGCGGGAGCTCCTACAATGAGCAGTTCTTC
CASSWRLSGSSYNEQFF
>few|19|TRBV12-3/TRBV12-4|TRBJ2-1|TRBD2
TGTGCCAGCAGTTATGACGGACTAGCGGGAGGGATAATCTACAATGAGCAGTTCTTC
CASSYDGLAGGIIYNEQFF
>many|14|TRBV3-1|TRBJ2-1|NA
TGTGCCAGCAGCCAATCCCGGGAGTCGAATGAGCAGTTCTTC
CASSQSRESNEQFF
>many|18|TRBV5-1|TRBJ2-1|NA
TGCGCCAGCGGTCAGGGACGGGAAAACCGCAAGACCTACAATGAGCAGTTCTTC
CASGQGRENRKTYNEQFF
>many|14|TRBV29-1|TRBJ2-1|TRBD2
TGCAGCGTTGGCAATCTAGCGGGATTAAATGAGCAGTTCTTC
CSVGNLAGLNEQFF
>few|15|TRBV20-1|TRBJ2-7|TRBD1
TGCAGTGCTGTAGAGGTCACCGGGACAGTAGCCGAGCAGTACTTC
CSAVEVTGTVAEQYF
>NA|13|TRBV12-3/TRBV12-4|TRBJ2-5|NA
TGTGCCAGCAGTTTATCCTCTTGGGAGACCCAGTACTTC
CASSLSSWETQYF
>many|15|TRBV12-3/TRBV12-4|TRBJ1-1|TRBD1
TGTGCCAGCAGTCCTCGGACAGGATTGAACACTGAAGCTTTCTTT
CASSPRTGLNTEAFF
>many|18|TRBV20-1|TRBJ2-1|TRBD2
TGCAGTGCCAGCCCGGGGACTAGCGGTTATTCCTCCTACAATGAGCAGTTCTTC
CSASPGTSGYSSYNEQFF
>NA|18|TRBV5-1|TRBJ2-2|TRBD2
TGCGCCAGCAGCTTGGGGCCTAGCGGGAGCCCTAGCACCGGGGAGCTGTTTTTT
CASSLGPSGSPSTGELFF
>NA|12|TRBV20-1|TRBJ2-7|NA
TGCAGTGGCCGACGAGGGCCCTACGAGCAGTACTTC
CSGRRGPYEQYF
>NA|15|TRBV29-1|TRBJ2-1|NA
TGCAGCGTTGTTTCAGCGGAGGGCTCCTACAATGAGCAGTTCTTC
CSVVSAEGSYNEQFF
>few|17|TRBV20-1|TRBJ2-1|TRBD2
TGCAGTGCTAGTTCGAAAATAGCGGGATTCTCCTACAATGAGCAGTTCTTC
CSASSKIAGFSYNEQFF
>many|14|TRBV20-1|TRBJ1-2|TRBD1
TGCAGTGCCCACCTGGCAGGGGGCATATATGGCTACACCTTC
CSAHLAGGIYGYTF
>many|16|TRBV9|TRBJ2-7|TRBD1
TGTGCCAGCAGCGTAGGACCGGGACAGGGGACCTACGAGCAGTACTTC
CASSVGPGQGTYEQYF
>few|14|TRBV20-1|TRBJ1-4|NA
TGCAGTGCCCTGCGAGATGAGGCTAATGAAAAACTGTTTTTT
CSALRDEANEKLFF
>few|12|TRBV25-1|TRBJ2-3|NA
TGTGCCAGCAGCCCTTCCGTAGATACGCAGTATTTT
CASSPSVDTQYF
>many|17|TRBV20-1|TRBJ1-3|TRBD1
TGCAGTGCTAGGGGAACCGGGACAGGACCCTCTGGAAACACCATATATTTT
CSARGTGTGPSGNTIYF
>few|11|TRBV14|TRBJ2-1|NA
TGTGCCAGCAGCCCTGCGCGAACCCAGTTCTTC
CASSPARTQFF
>NA|15|TRBV5-1|TRBJ2-3|NA
TGCGCCAGCCTGTGGCGAGACATGGGCACAGATACGCAGTATTTT
CASLWRDMGTDTQYF
>NA|18|TRBV20-1|TRBJ2-5|TRBD2
TGCAGCCCTATGGGATACATTCCTGGGGCTAGCGGACAAGAGACCCAGTACTTC
CSPMGYIPGASGQETQYF
>few|14|TRBV12-3/TRBV12-4|TRBJ2-1|TRBD2
TGTGCCAGCGGGCCCGTAGCGGGATTCTATGAGCAGTTCTTC
CASGPVAGFYEQFF
>NA|16|TRBV5-5|TRBJ2-1|TRBD2
TGTGCCAGCAGCTTGGGGGCTAGCGGAGACTACAATGAGCAGTTCTTC
CASSLGASGDYNEQFF
>many|14|TRBV5-1|TRBJ1-2|NA
TGCGCCAGCAGCTTGGGGACCACAGGGTTCGGCTACACCTTC
CASSLGTTGFGYTF
>NA|17|TRBV30|TRBJ2-2|NA
TGTGCCTGGAGAGGGGGACCCCGGTTCGCGAACACCGGGGAGCTGTTTTTT
CAWRGGPRFANTGELFF
>NA|20|TRBV11-2|TRBJ2-1|TRBD2
TGTGCCAGCAGCTTAGCTCTCCCTCTACTAGCGGGAGACACCAAGGAAGAGCAGTTCTTC
CASSLALPLLAGDTKEEQFF